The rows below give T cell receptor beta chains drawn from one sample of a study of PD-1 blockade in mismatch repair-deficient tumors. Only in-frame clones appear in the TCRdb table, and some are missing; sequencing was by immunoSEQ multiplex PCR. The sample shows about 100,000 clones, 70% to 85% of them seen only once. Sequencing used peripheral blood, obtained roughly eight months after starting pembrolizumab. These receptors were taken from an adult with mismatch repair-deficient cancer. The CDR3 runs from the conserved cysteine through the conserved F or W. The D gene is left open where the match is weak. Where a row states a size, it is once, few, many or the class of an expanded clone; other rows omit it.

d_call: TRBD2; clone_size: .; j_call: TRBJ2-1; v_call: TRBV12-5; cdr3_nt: TGTGCTAGTGGCGCAGCGGGAGGCAACAATGAGCAGTTCTTC; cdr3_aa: CASGAAGGNNEQFF
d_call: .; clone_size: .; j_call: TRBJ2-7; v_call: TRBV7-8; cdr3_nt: TGTGCCAGTAAGCTTAGGGGAAGGGGCCACGAGCAGTACTTC; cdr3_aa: CASKLRGRGHEQYF
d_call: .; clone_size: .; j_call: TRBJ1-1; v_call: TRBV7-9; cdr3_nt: TGTGCCAGCAGGCGAAAAGGCCCGAACACTGAAGCTTTCTTT; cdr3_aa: CASRRKGPNTEAFF
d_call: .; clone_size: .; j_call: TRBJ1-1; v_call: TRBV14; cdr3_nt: TGTGCCAGCAGCCAGAAGGACAGAGGAGCTTTCTTT; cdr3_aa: CASSQKDRGAFF
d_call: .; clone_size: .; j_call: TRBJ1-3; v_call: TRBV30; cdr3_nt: TGTGCCTGGAGTACAACCCAGGGGAACAGAAACACCATATATTTT; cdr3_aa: CAWSTTQGNRNTIYF
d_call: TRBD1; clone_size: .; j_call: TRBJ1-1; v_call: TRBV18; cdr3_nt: TGTGCCAGCTCACCCGGACAGGGGATTGAAGCTTTCTTT; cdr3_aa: CASSPGQGIEAFF
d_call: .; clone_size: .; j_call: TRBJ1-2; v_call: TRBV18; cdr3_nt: TGTGCCAGCTCACCCGGGACAAGCGGACACTATGGCTACACCTTC; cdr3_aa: CASSPGTSGHYGYTF
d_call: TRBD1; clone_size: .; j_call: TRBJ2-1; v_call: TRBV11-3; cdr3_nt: TGTGCCAGCAGCTCTGCGGGGACAGGGGGCTCTGAGCAGTTCTTC; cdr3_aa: CASSSAGTGGSEQFF
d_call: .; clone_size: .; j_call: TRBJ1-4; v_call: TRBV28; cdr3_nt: TGTGCCAGCAGTCCGCCGGCAGCAACTAATGAAAAACTGTTTTTT; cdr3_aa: CASSPPAATNEKLFF
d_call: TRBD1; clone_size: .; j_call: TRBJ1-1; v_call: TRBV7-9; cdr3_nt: TGTGCCAGCAGCTCCCTAGAATCGACAGGGCCGAAGGGCACTGAAGCTTTCTTT; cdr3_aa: CASSSLESTGPKGTEAFF
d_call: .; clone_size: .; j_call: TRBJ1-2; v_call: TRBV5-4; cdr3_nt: TGTGCCAGCAGCCCCCCCAATCTACAGGGTAGTGATGGCTACACCTTC; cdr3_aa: CASSPPNLQGSDGYTF
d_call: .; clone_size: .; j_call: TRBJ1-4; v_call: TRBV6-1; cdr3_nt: TGTGCCAGTAGGAGGGAGTTCTTTAATGAAAAACTGTTTTTT; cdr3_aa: CASRREFFNEKLFF
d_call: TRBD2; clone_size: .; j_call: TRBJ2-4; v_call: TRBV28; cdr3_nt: TGTGCCAGCAGTCCAAGGGGAGGGGCCAAAAACATTCAGTACTTC; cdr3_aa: CASSPRGGAKNIQYF
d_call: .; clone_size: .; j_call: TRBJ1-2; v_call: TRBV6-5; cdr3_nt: TGTGCCAGCAGTTACACAGTTAACTATGGCTACACCTTC; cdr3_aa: CASSYTVNYGYTF
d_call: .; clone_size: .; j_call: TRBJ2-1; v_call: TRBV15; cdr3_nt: TGTGCCACCAGCAGAGATCTAGGGAATGAGCAGTTCTTC; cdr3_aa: CATSRDLGNEQFF
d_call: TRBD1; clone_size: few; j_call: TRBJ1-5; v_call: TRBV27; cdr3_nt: TGTGCCAGCAGAGGACAGGGCGGTCAGCCCCAGCATTTT; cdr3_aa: CASRGQGGQPQHF
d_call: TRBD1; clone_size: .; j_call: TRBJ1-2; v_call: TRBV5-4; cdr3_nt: TGTGCCAGCAGCTTGGCCGGGGACAGGGGGTTGGTCCACTATGGCTACACCTTC; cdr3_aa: CASSLAGDRGLVHYGYTF
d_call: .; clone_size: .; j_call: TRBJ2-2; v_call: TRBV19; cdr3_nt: TGTGCCAGTCGACAGCAAGCGAACACCGGGGAGCTGTTTTTT; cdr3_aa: CASRQQANTGELFF
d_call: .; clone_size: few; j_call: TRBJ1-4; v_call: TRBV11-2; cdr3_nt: TGTGCCAGCAGCTTAGCACAACAGGGCTTTGAAAAACTGTTTTTT; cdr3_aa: CASSLAQQGFEKLFF
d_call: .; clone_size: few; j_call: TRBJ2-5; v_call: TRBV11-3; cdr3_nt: TGTGCCAGCAGGAGAGGGGGGCGAGAGACCCAGTACTTC; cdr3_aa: CASRRGGRETQYF
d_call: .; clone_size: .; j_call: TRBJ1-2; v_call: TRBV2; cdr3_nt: TGTGCCAGAGAAGAGGGAGATAACTATGGCTACACCTTC; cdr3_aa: CAREEGDNYGYTF
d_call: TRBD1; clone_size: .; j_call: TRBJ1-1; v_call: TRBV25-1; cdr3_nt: TGTGCCAGCAGTGAATCAGGGGGCGCCGCTGAAGCTTTCTTT; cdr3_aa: CASSESGGAAEAFF
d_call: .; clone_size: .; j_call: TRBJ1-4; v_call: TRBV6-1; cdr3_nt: TGTGCCAGCAGTGAGGTGGGAAGGGTTGGTGAAAAACTGTTTTTT; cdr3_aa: CASSEVGRVGEKLFF
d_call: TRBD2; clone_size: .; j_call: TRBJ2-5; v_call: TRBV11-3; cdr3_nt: TGTGCCAGCAATTCCGGGACTAGCGGAGAAGAGACCCAGTACTTC; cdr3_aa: CASNSGTSGEETQYF
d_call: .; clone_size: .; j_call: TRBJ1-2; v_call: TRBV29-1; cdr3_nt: TGCAGCGTTGTCTTTTCTGGGGGCTATGGCTACACCTTC; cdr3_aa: CSVVFSGGYGYTF
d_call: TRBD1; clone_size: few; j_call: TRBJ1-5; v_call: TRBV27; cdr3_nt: TGTGCCAGCAGTTTAGAGGGGGCGAGCAATCAGCCCCAGCATTTT; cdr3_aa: CASSLEGASNQPQHF
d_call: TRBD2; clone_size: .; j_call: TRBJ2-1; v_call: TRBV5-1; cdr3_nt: TGCGCCAGCAGCTTAGCGGGAGGGCCTAGGAATGAGCAGTTCTTC; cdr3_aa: CASSLAGGPRNEQFF
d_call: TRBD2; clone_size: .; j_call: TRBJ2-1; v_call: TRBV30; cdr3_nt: TGTGCCTGGAGTCCCGGACTAGCGGGAGGGAAATACAATGAGCAGTTCTTC; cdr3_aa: CAWSPGLAGGKYNEQFF
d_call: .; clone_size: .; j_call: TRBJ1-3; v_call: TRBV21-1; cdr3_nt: TGTGCCAGCAGCCACGGACAGATCTCTGGAAACACCATATATTTT; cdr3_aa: CASSHGQISGNTIYF
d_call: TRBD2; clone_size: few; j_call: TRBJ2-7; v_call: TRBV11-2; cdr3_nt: TGTGCCAGCAGCTTAGTAAGAGGGACTAGCGCCTACGAGCAGTACTTC; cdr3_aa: CASSLVRGTSAYEQYF
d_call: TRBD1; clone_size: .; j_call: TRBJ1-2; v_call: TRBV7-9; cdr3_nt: TGTGCCAGCAGCCCTTGGGACAGCCATAACTATGGCTACACCTTC; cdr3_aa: CASSPWDSHNYGYTF
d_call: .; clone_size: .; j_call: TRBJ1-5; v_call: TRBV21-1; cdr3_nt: TGTGCCAGCAGCAAAAGGACAGGTCAAAGTCAGCCCCAGCATTTT; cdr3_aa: CASSKRTGQSQPQHF
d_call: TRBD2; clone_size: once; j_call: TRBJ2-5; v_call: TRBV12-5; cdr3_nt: TGTGCTAGTGGTTTGGTAACTAGCGGGAGGGTGGAGACCCAGTACTTC; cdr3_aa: CASGLVTSGRVETQYF
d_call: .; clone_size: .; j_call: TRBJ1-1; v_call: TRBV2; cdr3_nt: TGTGCCAGCGGGGACCTCTCAGTGCTTGTTTCGGCTTTCTTT; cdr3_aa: CASGDLSVLVSAFF
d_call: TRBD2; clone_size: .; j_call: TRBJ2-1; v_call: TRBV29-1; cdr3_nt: TGCAGCGCCCCGGGACTAGGGGGCAATGAGCAGTTCTTC; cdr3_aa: CSAPGLGGNEQFF
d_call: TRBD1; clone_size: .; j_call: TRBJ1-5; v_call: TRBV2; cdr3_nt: TGTGCCAGCGACGAAAGGGACAGGAGCAATCAGCCCCAGCATTTT; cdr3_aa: CASDERDRSNQPQHF
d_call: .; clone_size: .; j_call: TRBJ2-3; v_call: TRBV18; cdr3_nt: TGTGCCAGCTCACCGACCTCCCCGTTGGTCACAGATACGCAGTATTTT; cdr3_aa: CASSPTSPLVTDTQYF
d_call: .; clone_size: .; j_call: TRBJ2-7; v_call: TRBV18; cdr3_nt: TGTGCCAGCTCACCAAACAGTAAGTCCTACGAGCAGTACTTC; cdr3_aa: CASSPNSKSYEQYF
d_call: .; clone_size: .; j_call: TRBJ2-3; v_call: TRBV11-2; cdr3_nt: TGTGCCAGCAGCTCCAACAGGCAGAGCACAGATACGCAGTATTTT; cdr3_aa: CASSSNRQSTDTQYF
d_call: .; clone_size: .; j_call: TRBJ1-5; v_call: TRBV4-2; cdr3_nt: TGTGCCAGCAGCCAAGTATCCGGGGGCGAGGGAAGCAATCAGCCCCAGCATTTT; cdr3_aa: CASSQVSGGEGSNQPQHF
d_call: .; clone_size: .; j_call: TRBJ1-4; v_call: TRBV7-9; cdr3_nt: TGTGCCAGCAGCTTCGCAGGGGCGGCTGAAAAACTGTTTTTT; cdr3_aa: CASSFAGAAEKLFF
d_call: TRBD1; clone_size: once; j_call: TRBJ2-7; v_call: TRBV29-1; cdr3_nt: TGCAGCGTCGCCCATTCGACAGGGACCTACGAGCAGTACTTC; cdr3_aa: CSVAHSTGTYEQYF
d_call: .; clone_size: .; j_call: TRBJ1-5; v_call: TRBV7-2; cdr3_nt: TGTGCCAGCAGCTTAGTTAGCAATCAGCCCCAGCATTTT; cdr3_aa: CASSLVSNQPQHF
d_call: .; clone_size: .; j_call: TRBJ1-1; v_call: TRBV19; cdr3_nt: TGTGCCAGTAGTATCGGAGATAGGTTGAACACTGAAGCTTTCTTT; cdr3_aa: CASSIGDRLNTEAFF
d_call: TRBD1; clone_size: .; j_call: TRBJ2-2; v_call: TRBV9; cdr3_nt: TGTGCCAGCAGCGCTGGACAGGGGAGTCGCGGGGAGCTGTTTTTT; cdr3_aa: CASSAGQGSRGELFF
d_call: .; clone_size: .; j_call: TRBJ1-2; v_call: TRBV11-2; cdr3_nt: TGTGCCAGCAGCTTAGTTCGGGGCGCCTATGGCTACACCTTC; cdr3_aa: CASSLVRGAYGYTF